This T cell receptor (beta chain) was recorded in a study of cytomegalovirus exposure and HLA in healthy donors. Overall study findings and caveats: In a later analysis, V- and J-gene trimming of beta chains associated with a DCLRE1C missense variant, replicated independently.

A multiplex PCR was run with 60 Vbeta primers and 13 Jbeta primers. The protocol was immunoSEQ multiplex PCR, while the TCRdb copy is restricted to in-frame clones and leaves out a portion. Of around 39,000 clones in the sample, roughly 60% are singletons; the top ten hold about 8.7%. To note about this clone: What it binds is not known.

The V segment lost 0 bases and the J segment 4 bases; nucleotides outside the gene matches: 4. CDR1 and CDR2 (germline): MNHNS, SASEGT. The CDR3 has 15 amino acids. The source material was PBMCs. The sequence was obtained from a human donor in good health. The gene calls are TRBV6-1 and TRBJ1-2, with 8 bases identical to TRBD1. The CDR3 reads CASSEALDRGYGYTF. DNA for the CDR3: TGTGCCAGCAGTGAAGCCCTCGACAGGGGCTATGGCTACACCTTC.